This T cell receptor (beta chain) was sequenced during a study of T cells in Graves' hyperthyroidism and ophthalmopathy. Study background: Peripheral blood was secured at the point of initial diagnosis, before any treatment.

Clinical symptoms, serum thyroxine and TRAb, thyroid ultrasound and orbital computed tomography together formed the diagnostic basis. This clonotype was observed many times. The antigen is undetermined. The CDR3 regions of TCR beta were amplified from RNA transcripts. The study used the HTBI primer set for a first-round RT-PCR of the TCR CDR3. TCRdb recomputed calls from the multiplex PCR reads with MiXCR, one row per CDR3 protein. The table includes some 570,000 distinct CDR3 sequences, 11% to 15% detected once. Study-level results: Ophthalmopathy could be told apart from stable hyperthyroidism with a 13 V-J model. Among thyroid clonotypes expanded above 0.001, most also appeared in blood.

Germline assignment: CDR1 MNHNY and CDR2 SVGAGI (reference sequence). Trimming pared 0 bases from V and 0 bases from J, leaving 6 bases between. The CDR3 has 16 amino acids. The chain recombines TRBV6-6 with TRBJ2-6, with D unresolved. Sequencing was done on a sample of blood. This receptor was taken from a woman aged 18-35 years with Graves' ophthalmopathy. CDR3 bases: TGTGCCAGCAGTTACTCTTATCCCTCTGGGGCCAACGTCCTGACTTTC. Amino acid sequence: CASSYSYPSGANVLTF.